This note documents a single T cell receptor beta chain sequence. The data derive from a study of T cells in Graves' hyperthyroidism and ophthalmopathy. Using RNA transcripts as the source, TCR beta CDR3 regions were amplified. First-round RT-PCR targeting the TCR CDR3 was performed with the HTBI primer set. Each CDR3 protein is one row after TCRdb ran MiXCR on the multiplex PCR reads. The sample lists approximately 370,000 distinct CDR3 sequences; under 15% were seen once. CDR3 size: 15 residues. V shed 5 bases, J shed 5 bases, and the junction held 6 bases outside the gene matches. Germline V CDR1 and CDR2: LNHDA, SQIVND (reference sequence).

V usage is TRBV19 and J usage is TRBJ2-1; the match to TRBD1 covers 10 bases. This receptor was identified in a woman under 40 with Graves' hyperthyroidism. Sequencing was performed on blood. The CDR3 sequence: CASSVPGQGDNEQFF. CDR3 DNA: TGTGCCAGTAGTGTCCCCGGACAGGGGGACAATGAGCAGTTCTTC. Full variable domain (missing parts from reference TRBV19 and TRBJ2-1): DGGITQSPKYLFRKEGQNVTLSCEQNLNHDAMYWYRQDPGQGLRLIYYSQIVNDFQKGDIAEGYSVSREKKESFPLTVTSAQKNPTAFYLCASSVPGQGDNEQFFGPGTRLTVL.